These 18 T cell receptor beta chains were sequenced from one sample in a study of shared clonotypes between healthy human individuals. The protocol was immunoSEQ multiplex PCR, while the TCRdb copy is restricted to in-frame clones and leaves out a portion. This table holds 800,000 to 950,000 clones, about 96% found once. Naive CD8 isolation took CD45RO-negative cells positively selected for CCR7 and excluded terminally differentiated effector memory CD45RA+ cells. Material: naive CD8+ T cells sorted from blood. The receptor source for this set is a young man in good health.

The V and J genes are TRBV29-1 and TRBJ2-1, with D perhaps TRBD2 (5 bases). Trimming cost V 2 bases and J 12 bases, with 11 bases left between them. CDR3 size: 11 residues. The germline V gene has CDR1 SQVTM and CDR2 ANQGSEA. For the CDR3, the DNA is TGCAGCGTTGAACCCCGGGAAGGGCAGTTCTTC. Translating gives CSVEPREGQFF.

V is TRBV15 and J is TRBJ2-7; D might be TRBD1 (5 bases). CDR1 LNHNV and CDR2 YYDKDF come from the germline V gene (reference sequence). V lost 5 bases, J lost 2 bases, and 13 bases lay in between. This CDR3 spans 14 amino acids. DNA for the CDR3: TGTGCCACCAGCTCCAGGACGGACACCTACGAGCAGTACTTC. The encoded protein is CATSSRTDTYEQYF.

The rearrangement joins TRBV7-9 to TRBJ2-7, with TRBD2 as a possible D gene (6 bases). Germline assignment: CDR1 SEHNR and CDR2 FQNEAQ (reference sequence). The CDR3 sequence is 12 residues long. Trimming removed 4 bases at V and 7 bases at J, with 11 bases between. In nucleotides, the CDR3 is TGTGCCAGCAGCTCCTCGGGGGTGGAGCAGTACTTC. Amino acids: CASSSSGVEQYF.

The chain recombines TRBV7-9 with TRBJ2-5, with 7 bases fitting TRBD2. The J segment lost 2 bases and the V segment lost 5 bases, leaving 11 bases of the junction unmatched. The CDR3 is 16 amino acids. Looked up from germline, CDR1 is SEHNR and CDR2 is FQNEAQ (reference sequence). CDR3 loop: CASSPGVLAVQETQYF. The CDR3 DNA is TGTGCCAGCAGCCCCGGGGTGCTAGCGGTACAAGAGACCCAGTACTTC.

This chain links TRBV4-1 with TRBJ2-5, with D perhaps matching TRBD2 (5 bases). CDR1 is MGHRA and CDR2 is YSYEKL in the germline V gene. Trimming removed 5 bases at V and 4 bases at J, with 11 bases between. The CDR3 has 13 residues. As DNA, the CDR3 is TGCGCCAGCAGCTCAAGCGGCCGAGAGACCCAGTACTTC. Translating gives CASSSSGRETQYF.

The chain carries TRBV15 and TRBJ2-3; D may be TRBD1 (6 bases). There are 18 residues in the CDR3. Trimming shortened V by 0 bases and J by 1 base, and 17 bases separated the two germline ends. Germline V gene sequence: CDR1 LNHNV, CDR2 YYDKDF (reference sequence). The CDR3 sequence: CATSRDAVRGFGTDTQYF. The CDR3 DNA sequence: TGTGCCACCAGCAGAGACGCAGTGAGGGGGTTCGGCACAGATACGCAGTATTTT. Based on the CDR3 plus reference TRBV15 and TRBJ2-3, the full variable domain is DAMVIQNPRYQVTQFGKPVTLSCSQTLNHNVMYWYQQKSSQAPKLLFHYYDKDFNNEADTPDNFQSRRPNTSFCFLDIRSPGLGDTAMYLCATSRDAVRGFGTDTQYFGPGTRLTVL.

The chain combines TRBV20-1 with TRBJ2-1; D not certain. The V end lost 4 bases, the J end lost 8 bases, and 9 bases lay between the germline ends. The CDR3 is 11 residues long. Germline V gene data show CDR1 as DFQATT and CDR2 as SNEGSKA (reference sequence). CDR3 region: CSATGWDEQFF. The CDR3 DNA follows: TGCAGTGCTACAGGTTGGGATGAGCAGTTCTTC.

This clone was observed a handful of times. The genes are TRBV28 and TRBJ2-7; 8 bases match TRBD2. The length of the CDR3 is 12 residues. Germline V CDR1 and CDR2: MDHEN, SYDVKM. Losses at the gene ends were 11 bases for V and 0 bases for J; bases not matched to a gene: 3. The CDR3 DNA follows: TGTGCCGTAGCGGGAAACTCCTACGAGCAGTACTTC. Protein: CAVAGNSYEQYF.

This clone was seen only once. V usage is TRBV18 and J usage is TRBJ2-3, with 8 bases aligning to TRBD2. V gave up 6 bases and J gave up 4 bases; unmatched junction bases: 12. The CDR3 is 16 residues long. The germline CDR1 and CDR2 sequences are KGHSH and LQKENI. The chain's CDR3 is CASSPGRGRGADTQYF. The CDR3 DNA sequence: TGTGCCAGCTCCCCCGGGAGGGGGAGAGGGGCAGATACGCAGTATTTT. Using reference TRBV18 and TRBJ2-3 for the parts outside the CDR3, the full variable domain is NAGVMQNPRHLVRRRGQEARLRCSPMKGHSHVYWYRQLPEEGLKFMVYLQKENIIDESGMPKERFSAEFPKEGPSILRIQQVVRGDSAAYFCASSPGRGRGADTQYFGPGTRLTVL.

The V and J genes are TRBV11-3 and TRBJ2-5; 9 bases fit TRBD1. CDR1 is SGHNT and CDR2 is YENEEA in the germline V gene. This CDR3 comprises 16 residues. V dropped 4 bases and J dropped 3; count of bases not matched to a gene: 9. The CDR3 DNA reads as TGTGCCAGCAGCTCCCCCGGGACAGGGATTGAAGAGACCCAGTACTTC. It codes for CASSSPGTGIEETQYF.

V is TRBV7-9 and J is TRBJ1-1; D is uncertain. Per the germline V gene, CDR1 is SEHNR and CDR2 is FQNEAQ (reference sequence). V was cut by 5 bases and J by 2 bases, with 9 bases left in between. CDR3 length: 13 amino acids. The CDR3: CASSHEYNTEAFF. The CDR3 bases are TGTGCCAGCAGCCACGAATACAACACTGAAGCTTTCTTT.

V usage is TRBV13 and J usage is TRBJ2-7, with no clear D. With 1 base removed from V and 3 bases from J, the gap between germline ends came to 10 bases. CDR1 is PRHDT and CDR2 is FYEKMQ in the germline V gene (reference sequence). The CDR3 spans 14 residues. Here the CDR3 reads CASSLADTDYEQYF. The CDR3 coding sequence is TGTGCCAGCAGCTTAGCCGACACCGACTACGAGCAGTACTTC. The whole variable domain, remainder taken from reference TRBV13 and TRBJ2-7, is AAGVIQSPRHLIKEKRETATLKCYPIPRHDTVYWYQQGPGQDPQFLISFYEKMQSDKGSIPDRFSAQQFSDYHSELNMSSLELGDSALYFCASSLADTDYEQYFGPGTRLTVT.

V usage is TRBV6-6 and J usage is TRBJ1-5; TRBD1 aligns across 8 bases. The germline gives CDR1 MNHNY, CDR2 SVGAGI (reference sequence). This CDR3 is built from 15 residues. The V gene end was trimmed by 4 bases and the J gene end by 1 base; junction bases not matched to a gene: 3. The CDR3 coding sequence is TGTGCCAGCAGTTCAGGGACAGGAAGCAATCAGCCCCAGCATTTT. Translated: CASSSGTGSNQPQHF.

The chain combines TRBV2 with TRBJ2-1; D ambiguous. Germline loops: CDR1 SNHLY, CDR2 FYNNEI. V lost 6 bases, J lost 6 bases, and 21 bases lay in between. The CDR3 consists of 16 residues. As DNA, the CDR3 is TGTGCCAGCAGCGACTCGATTTTCTCACCGCCCAATGAGCAGTTCTTC. This gives the protein CASSDSIFSPPNEQFF. The whole variable domain, remainder taken from reference TRBV2 and TRBJ2-1, is EPEVTQTPSHQVTQMGQEVILRCVPISNHLYFYWYRQILGQKVEFLVSFYNNEISEKSEIFDDQFSVERPDGSNFTLKIRSTKLEDSAMYFCASSDSIFSPPNEQFFGPGTRLTVL.

V gene TRBV11-2 combines with J gene TRBJ2-7, with D perhaps TRBD2 (6 bases). This CDR3 is 15 amino acids long. The germline V gene encodes CDR1 SGHAT and CDR2 FQNNGV. V was trimmed by 6 bases and J by 0 bases, leaving 15 bases between them. CDR3 coding DNA: TGTGCCAGCAGTATAGCGGCCTCTTACTCCTACGAGCAGTACTTC. Protein: CASSIAASYSYEQYF.

This chain connects TRBV4-1 to TRBJ2-1, with 8 bases aligning to TRBD1. The V and J ends lost 3 bases and 12 bases, in that order; junction bases with no gene match: 7. The CDR3 spans 13 residues. Germline lookup yields CDR1 MGHRA and CDR2 YSYEKL. CDR3 coding DNA: TGCGCCAGCAGCCATCAAGGACAGGGAGGGCAGTTCTTC. Its protein product is CASSHQGQGGQFF.

The chain couples TRBV7-8 to TRBJ2-1; TRBD2 aligns across 12 bases. With 2 bases clipped from V and 4 bases from J, the junction kept 6 bases outside the gene matches. The CDR3 is made up of 17 amino acids. Germline V CDR1 and CDR2: SGHVS, FQNEAQ. CDR3 sequence reads: CASSLFGLAGIYNEQFF. The CDR3 nucleotides read TGTGCCAGCAGCTTATTCGGACTAGCGGGAATTTACAATGAGCAGTTCTTC.

The chain carries TRBV7-4 and TRBJ1-5; 12 nucleotides line up with TRBD1. The CDR3 extends over 16 amino acids. V shed 2 bases, J shed 6 bases, and the junction held 5 bases outside the gene matches. In germline, CDR1 is SGHVT, CDR2 SQSDAQ. The CDR3, as DNA: TGTGCCAGCAGCTTACCGGGACAGGGGGCGAGTCAGCCCCAGCATTTT. It codes for CASSLPGQGASQPQHF.